One sample yielded the 20 T cell receptor beta chains listed below, sequenced in a study of OX40 agonist ivuxolimab in advanced cancers. TCRdb's table, derived via immunoSEQ multiplex PCR, lists solely in-frame clones and lacks some. The repertoire holds 50,000 to 70,000 clones, with 85% to 90% as singletons. This specimen consisted of CD4+ or CD8+ T cells sorted from blood, obtained in a trial of the OX40 agonist ivuxolimab. These receptors came from an adult with an advanced solid tumor such as melanoma, head and neck, liver or kidney cancer.

The chain carries TRBV9 and TRBJ1-4; no firm D call. The germline V gene encodes CDR1 SGDLS and CDR2 YYNGEE. This CDR3 has 12 residues. Trimming cost V 4 bases and J 8 bases, with 9 bases left between them. As DNA, the CDR3 is TGTGCCAGCAGCAACCCGAGGGAAAAACTGTTTTTT. It is translated as CASSNPREKLFF.

The chain employs TRBV14 and TRBJ1-2; 7 nucleotides match TRBD1. Germline CDR1 is SGHDN and CDR2 is FVKESK. The CDR3 has 14 residues. V lost 5 bases to trimming and J lost 4 bases; unmatched junction nucleotides: 7. The CDR3 DNA reads TGTGCCAGCAGCTCCCGGGACAGCGTCTATGGCTACACCTTC. Its protein product is CASSSRDSVYGYTF.

V and J are TRBV27 and TRBJ2-7, with 7 bases matching TRBD2. The V gene end was trimmed by 0 bases and the J gene end by 4 bases; junction bases not matched to a gene: 6. This CDR3 region has 15 residues. Germline V gene sequence: CDR1 MNHEY, CDR2 SMNVEV (reference sequence). Written as DNA, the CDR3 is TGTGCCAGCAGTTTATCGGGGGGGAGTAGGTACGAGCAGTACTTC. This gives the protein CASSLSGGSRYEQYF.

This clone showed up just a few times. The chain recombines TRBV6-5 with TRBJ1-6; maybe TRBD1 (5 bases). This CDR3 region has 13 residues. V lost 6 bases to trimming and J lost 10 bases, with 13 bases between them. Germline V lookup: CDR1 MNHEY, CDR2 SVGAGI. Written as DNA, the CDR3 is TGTGCCAGCAGACCACAGGACTGGTCACCCCTCCACTTT. This translates into CASRPQDWSPLHF.

The chain combines TRBV13 with TRBJ2-2, with D tentatively TRBD1 or TRBD2 (5 bases each). CDR3 length: 14 residues. Trimming took off 0 bases at V and 4 bases at J, with 6 bases between the two ends. The germline CDR1 and CDR2 sequences are PRHDT and FYEKMQ (reference sequence). The CDR3 reads CASSLGGTTGELFF. The CDR3 DNA reads as TGTGCCAGCAGCTTAGGGGGGACCACCGGGGAGCTGTTTTTT.

This sequence joins TRBV27 and TRBJ1-3; the match to TRBD1 covers 12 bases. The CDR3 spans 16 residues. From germline, CDR1 is MNHEY and CDR2 SMNVEV (reference sequence). Losses at the gene ends were 8 bases for V and 4 bases for J; bases not matched to a gene: 9. CDR3 protein: CASGSGTGGTGNTIYF. CDR3 bases: TGTGCCAGCGGATCCGGGACAGGGGGCACCGGAAACACCATATATTTT.

This clone appeared a few times. V usage is TRBV18 and J usage is TRBJ2-7, with 9 nucleotides matching TRBD1. Germline-derived CDR1 and CDR2 are KGHSH and LQKENI. The ends lost 6 bases at V and 1 base at J; junction bases unmatched: 4. The CDR3 loop spans 14 amino acids. CDR3 amino acids: CASSEDRGSYEQYF. In DNA, the CDR3 is TGTGCCAGCTCCGAAGACAGGGGGTCCTACGAGCAGTACTTC.

CDR3 region: CASSQTQLMNTEAFF. CDR3 bases: TGCGCCAGCAGCCAAACACAGCTCATGAACACTGAAGCTTTCTTT. The chain uses TRBV4-1 and TRBJ1-1; D is uncertain. This CDR3 region has 15 residues. Germline V gene data show CDR1 as MGHRA and CDR2 as YSYEKL. V lost 2 bases to trimming and J lost 0 bases, with 10 bases between them.

Comment on this clone: One junction end disagrees with the germline gene, perhaps due to a read error. The rearrangement joins TRBV6-5 to TRBJ2-7; 7 bases line up with TRBD1. This CDR3 spans 9 amino acids. Germline CDR1 and CDR2: MNHEY and SVGAGI. CDR3 in DNA: TGTGCCCCAAGGGGGCTCCAGGACTTC. Encoded protein: CAPRGLQDF.

The V call is TRBV5-1, the J call TRBJ2-3; no definite D call. V was trimmed by 0 bases and J by 2 bases, leaving 13 bases between them. The germline V gene has CDR1 SGHRS and CDR2 YFSETQ. This CDR3 is 16 amino acids long. The CDR3 sequence is CASSLGYRYSTDTQYF. DNA for the CDR3: TGCGCCAGCAGCTTGGGATACCGTTATTCCACAGATACGCAGTATTTT.

J is TRBJ2-5 and V is TRBV5-1, with TRBD1 identical over 10 bases. V trimming: 5 bases; J trimming: 1 base; junction bases outside the gene matches: 11. CDR1 is SGHRS and CDR2 is YFSETQ in the germline V gene. The CDR3 is 17 residues long. The DNA of the CDR3 is TGCGCCAGCAGACGTACGACAGGGGGCGAGGGCCAAGAGACCCAGTACTTC. It codes for CASRRTTGGEGQETQYF.

V is TRBV5-1 and J is TRBJ2-2; D tentatively fits TRBD1 or TRBD2 (6 bases each). This CDR3 spans 14 amino acids. Deletions cut 0 bases from V and 10 bases from J, with 13 bases between. Per germline, CDR1 SGHRS and CDR2 YFSETQ. CDR3 DNA sequence: TGCGCCAGCAGCTTGGGTCCGGGGGCAGTGGAGCTGTTTTTT. Its translation is CASSLGPGAVELFF.

The genes are TRBV19 and TRBJ2-2, with D perhaps TRBD1 or TRBD2 (6 bases each). The CDR3 runs to 12 residues. The germline gives CDR1 LNHDA, CDR2 SQIVND (reference sequence). CDR3 DNA sequence: TGTGGCTGGAGGGGGGACACCGGGGAGCTGTTTTTT. Encoded protein: CGWRGDTGELFF.

This clone was recorded a few times. Compared with germline, one end of the junction differs, possibly owing to a read error. The chain recombines TRBV27 with TRBJ1-5; D is uncertain. Germline V gene data show CDR1 as MNHEY and CDR2 as SMNVEV (reference sequence). This CDR3 contains 14 residues. The CDR3 sequence: CASSLSSSDQPQHF. CDR3 nucleotide sequence: TGTGCCAGCAGTTTATCCAGTAGCGATCAGCCCCAGCATTTT.

The CDR3 nucleotides are TGCGCCAGCAGCCCGACCGGGACAGTCACCTACGAGCAGTACTTC. This translates into CASSPTGTVTYEQYF. This rearrangement joins TRBV4-1 to TRBJ2-7, with 7 positions matching TRBD1. V gave up 4 bases and J gave up 2 bases; unmatched junction bases: 8. The CDR3 length is 15 residues. The germline V gene encodes CDR1 MGHRA and CDR2 YSYEKL.

The gene calls are TRBV10-3 and TRBJ1-2; 7 nucleotides match TRBD1. The germline gives CDR1 ENHRY, CDR2 SYGVKD. V trimming: 3 bases; J trimming: 8 bases; junction bases outside the gene matches: 15. There are 16 residues in the CDR3. The CDR3 sequence: CAISEGGGRTRQGYTF. Here the CDR3 DNA reads TGTGCCATCAGTGAAGGGGGCGGCAGGACAAGGCAAGGCTACACCTTC.

The J gene is TRBJ2-7, the V gene TRBV10-1; the D is unclear. This CDR3 contains 16 residues. Trimming pared 1 base from V and 3 bases from J, leaving 16 bases between. Germline V gene sequence: CDR1 WNHNN, CDR2 SYGVQD (reference sequence). Here the CDR3 reads CASSEFPPTDNYEQYF. In DNA form, the CDR3 reads TGCGCCAGCAGTGAGTTTCCCCCGACGGATAACTACGAGCAGTACTTC.

J is TRBJ1-3 and V is TRBV6-1; no clear D gene. The CDR3 length is 14 residues. Trimming left V 4 bases short and J 4 bases short, with 11 bases between. Germline V gives CDR1 MNHNS, CDR2 SASEGT. CDR3 residues: CASSGYLSGNTIYF. The CDR3 nucleotides are TGTGCCAGCAGTGGCTACCTCTCGGGAAACACCATATATTTT.

CDR3 loop: CASRIGVNEQYF. The CDR3 bases are TGTGCCAGCAGAATTGGGGTCAACGAGCAGTACTTC. V is TRBV27 and J is TRBJ2-7; no clear D gene. The CDR3 has 12 residues. V lost 6 bases to trimming and J lost 5 bases, with 11 bases between them. Germline V CDR1 and CDR2: MNHEY, SMNVEV (reference sequence).

The V gene is TRBV19, the J gene TRBJ2-1; 9 positions agree with TRBD1. The CDR3 loop spans 16 amino acids. Losses at the gene ends were 4 bases for V and 1 base for J; bases not matched to a gene: 5. The germline V gene encodes CDR1 LNHDA and CDR2 SQIVND (reference sequence). This chain's CDR3 is CASSNPDRGSYNEQFF. DNA of the CDR3: TGTGCCAGTAGTAATCCTGACAGGGGGTCCTACAATGAGCAGTTCTTC.